A single sample is the source of the 18 T cell receptor beta chains below, sequenced in a study of radiation and T cells in renal cell carcinoma. Measured with immunoSEQ multiplex PCR; TCRdb has only the in-frame clones, and not every one. The sample records around 140,000 clones, roughly 80% being singletons. Described time point: baseline pretreatment blood. The treatment was: 15 Gy SBRT to primary tumor, nephrectomy 4 weeks later. The specimen was blood, collected from a patient whose treatment included radiotherapy and nephrectomy. The receptors stem from a woman in her forties or fifties with renal cell carcinoma.

The count of this clone is one. The chain employs TRBV7-2 and TRBJ1-6; D is ambiguous. Germline CDR1 and CDR2: SGHTA and FQGNSA. The germline V and J ends were trimmed by 1 base and 10 bases, with 5 bases remaining between them. The CDR3 runs 12 residues. CDR3: CASSLVPSPLHF. In nucleotides, the CDR3 is TGTGCCAGCAGCTTAGTGCCGTCACCCCTCCACTTT.

This clone was detected a few times. The V call is TRBV6-1, the J call TRBJ1-5; D unresolved. V was shortened by 1 base and J by 9 bases, with 10 bases between the two germline ends. The germline V gene has CDR1 MNHNS and CDR2 SASEGT. CDR3 length: 13 residues. The CDR3 loop reads CASSEGSVGPQHF. In DNA, the CDR3 is TGTGCCAGCAGTGAAGGATCCGTAGGGCCCCAGCATTTT.

This rearrangement joins TRBV6-6 to TRBJ2-7; TRBD2 is a possible D gene (6 bases). Germline V gene sequence: CDR1 MNHNY, CDR2 SVGAGI (reference sequence). Trimming left V 7 bases short and J 0 bases short, with 13 bases between. The CDR3 has 14 residues. The CDR3 loop is CASTAPTSSYEQYF. As DNA, the CDR3 is TGTGCCAGCACCGCCCCGACTAGCTCCTACGAGCAGTACTTC.

This clone was recorded only once. The chain couples TRBV29-1 to TRBJ1-2, with 8 bases aligning to TRBD1. CDR3 length: 13 residues. Trimming cost V 0 bases and J 6 bases; bases outside gene matches: 3. Germline V gene sequence: CDR1 SQVTM, CDR2 ANQGSEA. The CDR3: CSVEDRTGHGYTF. In nucleotides, the CDR3 is TGCAGCGTTGAAGATAGGACAGGGCATGGCTACACCTTC. The entire variable domain, with the rest obtained from reference TRBV29-1 and TRBJ1-2, is as follows: SAVISQKPSRDICQRGTSLTIQCQVDSQVTMMFWYRQQPGQSLTLIATANQGSEATYESGFVIDKFPISRPNLTFSTLTVSNMSPEDSSIYLCSVEDRTGHGYTFGSGTRLTVV.

In regard to this clone: Other DNA variants within this sample encode the same CDR3. The rearrangement uses TRBV7-9 and TRBJ1-3; D gene uncertain. From germline, CDR1 is SEHNR and CDR2 FQNEAQ (reference sequence). Trimming took off 1 base at V and 0 bases at J, with 7 bases between the two ends. The CDR3 extends over 15 amino acids. The CDR3: CASSLVADSGNTIYF. The CDR3 region has the DNA TGTGCCAGCAGCTTAGTAGCAGACTCTGGAAACACCATATATTTT.

This clone was detected once. The V and J genes are TRBV19 and TRBJ2-7; D perhaps matches TRBD1 (7 bases). V was shortened by 4 bases and J by 2 bases, with 15 bases between the two germline ends. The CDR3 totals 15 residues. Per germline, CDR1 LNHDA and CDR2 SQIVND (reference sequence). The CDR3 DNA follows: TGTGCCAGTAGTACAGGGGGGCAGGATCCCTACGAGCAGTACTTC. As protein: CASSTGGQDPYEQYF.

The V gene is TRBV6-5, the J gene TRBJ1-5; D is unresolved. This CDR3 spans 13 amino acids. Germline values: CDR1 MNHEY, CDR2 SVGAGI. V dropped 6 bases and J dropped 4 bases, with 10 bases sitting between them. In DNA form, the CDR3 reads TGTGCCAGCAGAGTGGCAGGAAATCAGCCCCAGCATTTT. Its translation: CASRVAGNQPQHF.

The chain is built from TRBV18 and TRBJ1-2; weak D call: TRBD1 (6 bases). The V end lost 5 bases, the J end lost 8 bases, and 15 bases lay between the germline ends. The CDR3 loop spans 13 amino acids. Germline V gene sequence: CDR1 KGHSH, CDR2 LQKENI. The CDR3 sequence: CASSTGGGDGYTF. The CDR3 coding sequence is TGTGCCAGCTCAACCGGAGGGGGAGACGGCTACACCTTC. Full variable domain (missing parts from reference TRBV18 and TRBJ1-2): NAGVMQNPRHLVRRRGQEARLRCSPMKGHSHVYWYRQLPEEGLKFMVYLQKENIIDESGMPKERFSAEFPKEGPSILRIQQVVRGDSAAYFCASSTGGGDGYTFGSGTRLTVV.

V is TRBV25-1 and J is TRBJ2-3, with D tentatively TRBD2 (7 bases). V dropped 2 bases and J dropped 5 bases, with 14 bases sitting between them. The CDR3 has 15 residues. Germline V gene lookup returns CDR1 MGHDK and CDR2 SYGVNS. The DNA of the CDR3 is TGTGCCAGCAGTGAAGGGGGGGCGTTAGGAGATACGCAGTATTTT. Amino acid sequence: CASSEGGALGDTQYF.

The V call is TRBV14, the J call TRBJ2-7; 7 bases are a match to TRBD1. This CDR3 comprises 14 residues. The ends lost 0 bases at V and 6 bases at J; junction bases unmatched: 5. Germline CDR1 and CDR2: SGHDN and FVKESK. CDR3 loop: CASSQEDRESEQYF. The CDR3 DNA reads as TGTGCCAGCAGCCAAGAAGACAGGGAGTCCGAGCAGTACTTC.

This chain uses TRBV27 with TRBJ2-2; D perhaps matches TRBD2 (6 bases). The CDR3 runs 12 residues. Germline V CDR1 and CDR2: MNHEY, SMNVEV (reference sequence). Here the CDR3 reads CGAGRWTGELFF. The CDR3 DNA follows: TGTGGCGCAGGGAGGTGGACCGGGGAGCTGTTTTTT.

The chain carries TRBV7-2 and TRBJ2-1; D is ambiguous. The CDR3 covers 13 residues. The germline V gene has CDR1 SGHTA and CDR2 FQGNSA. Trimming shortened V by 5 bases and J by 4 bases, and 9 bases separated the two germline ends. The CDR3 coding sequence is TGTGCCAGCAGCCAGATCTTATACAATGAGCAGTTCTTC. Translating it yields CASSQILYNEQFF.

This chain connects TRBV30 to TRBJ2-7; perhaps TRBD1 as D (5 bases). V was shortened by 8 bases and J by 5 bases, with 19 bases between the two germline ends. This CDR3 is built from 13 residues. The germline V gene has CDR1 GTSNPN and CDR2 SVGIG (reference sequence). This CDR3 reads CAAKGLGHDEQYF. Here the CDR3 DNA reads TGTGCCGCAAAGGGGCTGGGTCATGACGAGCAGTACTTC. Full variable domain (outside the CDR3, taken from reference TRBV30 and TRBJ2-7): SQTIHQWPATLVQPVGSPLSLECTVEGTSNPNLYWYRQAAGRGLQLLFYSVGIGQISSEVPQNLSASRPQDRQFILSSKKLLLSDSGFYLCAAKGLGHDEQYFGPGTRLTVT.

In its sample, this clone was seen once. The junction departs from the called germline gene at one end, perhaps through a read error. The chain combines TRBV7-2 with TRBJ1-4, with TRBD1 matching over 7 bases. The CDR3 length is 12 residues. Germline V gene sequence: CDR1 SGHTA, CDR2 FQGNSA. CDR3 DNA: TGTGCCAGCAGCTCTTATTCAGGACAGGCCTACTTT. The encoded protein is CASSSYSGQAYF.

The sample holds a few counts of this clone. J is TRBJ1-6 and V is TRBV6-5; 7 nucleotides match TRBD1. V shed 6 bases and J 8 bases; nucleotides not matched to a gene: 7. From germline, CDR1 is MNHEY and CDR2 SVGAGI. The CDR3 runs 14 residues. CDR3 residues: CASSMGQRHSPLHF. The CDR3 DNA is TGTGCCAGCAGCATGGGACAGCGGCATTCACCCCTCCACTTT.

The chain couples TRBV30 to TRBJ1-5; D uncertain. This CDR3 has 12 residues. Germline V CDR1 and CDR2: GTSNPN, SVGIG (reference sequence). The CDR3 loop reads CAIEGSGQPQHF. The DNA of the CDR3 is TGTGCTATAGAGGGATCTGGTCAGCCCCAGCATTTT.

This chain uses TRBV7-2 with TRBJ2-7, with TRBD2 matching 14 bases. Trimming removed 5 bases from V and 6 bases from J; junction bases left unmatched: 6. Per germline, CDR1 SGHTA and CDR2 FQGNSA. The CDR3 consists of 15 residues. The CDR3 DNA reads as TGTGCCAGCAGCCGACTAGCGGGAGGGCCGGGCGAGCAGTACTTC. This translates into CASSRLAGGPGEQYF.

CDR3 loop: CSVGVGTNTGELFF. CDR3 bases: TGCAGCGTTGGAGTCGGAACGAACACCGGGGAGCTGTTTTTT. The chain is built from TRBV29-1 and TRBJ2-2, with D unresolved. CDR1 and CDR2 (germline): SQVTM, ANQGSEA. The CDR3 spans 14 residues. The germline V and J ends were trimmed by 4 bases and 0 bases, with 9 bases remaining between them.